This entry features one T cell receptor beta chain sequence. The data belong to a study of T-cell memory formation after mild COVID-19. Study-wide background: The two donors had largely donor-specific TCR clusters.

MiXCR, run by TCRdb on the 5' RACE reads, gives a single entry per CDR3 protein. The top ten hold around 20% of the sample, which has about 260,000 distinct CDR3 sequences, roughly a sixth seen once. From germline, CDR1 is SGHRS and CDR2 YFSETQ. This CDR3 is 18 amino acids long. Trimming stripped 1 base from V and 0 bases from J, with 14 bases between. V and J are TRBV5-1 and TRBJ2-6; possibly TRBD2 for D (6 bases). Sequenced sample: PBMCs or a T cell subset sorted from them (not recorded which). The clonotype originates from a man aged 18 to 30 who had mild COVID-19 (a few samples of this study predate the infection). Cell type and time point are not known. Written as DNA, the CDR3 is TGCGCCAGCAGCTTGTTCGGGGGACCCCGCTCTGGGGCCAACGTCCTGACTTTC. It specifies CASSLFGGPRSGANVLTF.